This T cell receptor (beta chain) was captured in a study of post-analysis software for immune sequencing data. Study-wide results and caveats: Controls showed lower frequencies than patients for roughly 5 TRBV segments, and TRBV5-6, TRBV5-1 and TRBV20-1 were among these.

Germline CDR1 MDHEN, CDR2 SYDVKM. The CDR3 length is 17 residues. Trimming shortened V by 0 bases and J by 0 bases, and 14 bases separated the two germline ends. In regard to this clonotype: Its antigen is unknown.

Carried by the TCR beta cDNA libraries were unique molecular identifiers. TCRdb passed the PCR reads through MiXCR, listing each CDR3 protein once. The table lists hundreds of thousands of distinct CDR3 sequences, approximately 45% of them singletons. Sequences were obtained from blood. The V call is TRBV28, the J call TRBJ1-2, with D uncertain. The source of this sequence is a girl aged 10 to 17 with multiple sclerosis. The CDR3 protein is CASSLWLSSASNYGYTF. DNA of the CDR3: TGTGCCAGCAGTTTATGGCTAAGCTCAGCATCTAACTATGGCTACACCTTC.